These T cell receptor beta chains were read from a single sample in a study of blood T cell repertoires in COVID-19. Profiled with immunoSEQ multiplex PCR; TCRdb holds only in-frame clones, not every one. The sample has 300,000 to 500,000 clones; 88% are singletons. Sequencing was done on a sample of PBMCs or T cells enriched from blood (not recorded which). Receptors were obtained from a woman aged 40-49 years with acute COVID-19. Both conserved end residues are part of each CDR3. Each record gives: V gene, D gene, J gene, clone size, CDR3 DNA, CDR3 protein. D genes are given only for firm matches. A clone size is listed for some rows: how often the clone was seen (once, few, many), or a class if it is expanded.

v_call: TRBV3-1/TRBV3-2; d_call: NA; j_call: TRBJ1-6; clone_size: NA; cdr3_nt: TGTGCCAGCAGCCAAGAGAGCGCACCCCTTAATTCACCCCTCCACTTT; cdr3_aa: CASSQESAPLNSPLHF
v_call: TRBV7-2; d_call: TRBD1; j_call: TRBJ1-2; clone_size: few; cdr3_nt: TGTGCCAGCAGCTCAGGACAGGGAAGGTATGGCTACACCTTC; cdr3_aa: CASSSGQGRYGYTF
v_call: TRBV19; d_call: NA; j_call: TRBJ1-1; clone_size: once; cdr3_nt: TGTGCCAGTACCATACAGGTTTCGGGGGCTGAAGCTTTCTTT; cdr3_aa: CASTIQVSGAEAFF
v_call: TRBV5-1; d_call: NA; j_call: TRBJ1-1; clone_size: NA; cdr3_nt: TGCGCCAGCAGCCTTGCGAATGCTGAAGCTTTCTTT; cdr3_aa: CASSLANAEAFF
v_call: TRBV19; d_call: TRBD2; j_call: TRBJ2-1; clone_size: NA; cdr3_nt: TGTGCCAGTAGTATTTCGGGGAGGGAATCCTACAATGAGCAGTTCTTC; cdr3_aa: CASSISGRESYNEQFF
v_call: TRBV19; d_call: NA; j_call: TRBJ1-3; clone_size: NA; cdr3_nt: TGTGCCAGCGCGGACAGTACTGGAAACACCATATATTTT; cdr3_aa: CASADSTGNTIYF
v_call: TRBV10-3; d_call: NA; j_call: TRBJ2-7; clone_size: once; cdr3_nt: TGTGCCATCAGTTTTAGGGGTCACGAGCAGTACTTC; cdr3_aa: CAISFRGHEQYF
v_call: TRBV7-8; d_call: NA; j_call: TRBJ2-3; clone_size: few; cdr3_nt: TGTGCCAGCAGCTTAGTATCAGGGTGGAGCACAGATACGCAGTATTTT; cdr3_aa: CASSLVSGWSTDTQYF
v_call: TRBV9; d_call: TRBD2; j_call: TRBJ2-1; clone_size: NA; cdr3_nt: TGTGCCAGCAGTGAAACTAGCGGGAGTTACAATGAGCAGTTCTTC; cdr3_aa: CASSETSGSYNEQFF
v_call: TRBV9; d_call: NA; j_call: TRBJ2-2; clone_size: NA; cdr3_nt: TGTGCCAGCAGCGTAGGAGTTTTGAACACCGGGGAGCTGTTTTTT; cdr3_aa: CASSVGVLNTGELFF
v_call: TRBV27; d_call: TRBD1; j_call: TRBJ1-1; clone_size: NA; cdr3_nt: TGTGCCAGCAGTCAGGGGACAGGGGGCTCTGAAGCTTTCTTT; cdr3_aa: CASSQGTGGSEAFF
v_call: TRBV30; d_call: NA; j_call: TRBJ1-2; clone_size: NA; cdr3_nt: TGTGCCTGGAGCGGTATGGTTCTTAGCACTGGAGGCTACACCTTC; cdr3_aa: CAWSGMVLSTGGYTF
v_call: TRBV9; d_call: TRBD1; j_call: TRBJ2-5; clone_size: NA; cdr3_nt: TGTGCCAGCAGCAACCGGGACAGGGGTAGCACCCAGTACTTC; cdr3_aa: CASSNRDRGSTQYF
v_call: TRBV6-2/TRBV6-3; d_call: NA; j_call: TRBJ1-2; clone_size: NA; cdr3_nt: TGTGCCAGCAGCTCGACAGGAGGTGGCTATGGCTACACCTTC; cdr3_aa: CASSSTGGGYGYTF
v_call: TRBV18; d_call: TRBD1; j_call: TRBJ2-6; clone_size: NA; cdr3_nt: TGTGCCAGCTCCACCGGGACAGGTATCTCTGGGGCCAACGTCCTGACTTTC; cdr3_aa: CASSTGTGISGANVLTF